Below, one TCR beta chain is given with its context. The data derive from a study of beta chain features in type 1 diabetes. About the study: Age, gender, cell numbers and subset yield matched between patients and controls.

Expressed TCRB transcripts were sequenced after all isolated RNA was converted to cDNA. Clones were read by immunoSEQ multiplex PCR, and TCRdb kept only the in-frame ones, dropping some. The top ten hold less than 0.04% of the sample, which has roughly 450,000 clones, about 14% seen once. Sequencing was performed on naive CD4+ T cells from blood. The receptor's source is a man in his thirties or forties in good health.

CDR3 protein: CASSADPLGHPNTEAFF. The CDR3 DNA follows: TGTGCCAGCAGCGCTGATCCCCTCGGACATCCGAACACTGAAGCTTTCTTT. V gene TRBV9 combines with J gene TRBJ1-1, with TRBD1 as a possible D gene (5 bases). Germline CDR1 SGDLS, CDR2 YYNGEE. The V end was cut by 3 bases, the J end by 1 base, with 19 bases between. The CDR3 contains 17 residues. The full variable domain, rest sourced from reference TRBV9 and TRBJ1-1, is DSGVTQTPKHLITATGQRVTLRCSPRSGDLSVYWYQQSLDQGLQFLIQYYNGEERAKGNILERFSAQQFPDLHSELNLSSLELGDSALYFCASSADPLGHPNTEAFFGQGTRLTVV.